This TCR beta chain is drawn from a study of tumor-infiltrating lymphocytes in primary liver carcinoma. Study summary: Roughly 3.5 to 8 million productive TCRbeta reads were obtained per sample, with similar numbers across tissue types.

It was from approximately 22-30 mg of unsorted bulk tissue that RNA and DNA were co-extracted. The cohort consisted of patients whose primary liver carcinoma was surgically resected. Researchers generated TCR beta cDNA from roughly 510 ng of total RNA, relying on a constant-region primer. Slightly modified ARM-PCR served as the procedure for the TCR beta libraries. These libraries came from three rounds of nested multiplex PCR. With TRBV1-TRBV30 forward primers and a C-beta reverse primer, the first two PCR rounds were run for around 10 cycles each. TCRdb re-derived calls from the multiplex PCR reads in MiXCR, one entry per CDR3 protein. Counted here are approximately 45,000 distinct CDR3 sequences, approximately 82% occurring once; the ten biggest clones make up about 38%. This clonotype has at least ten counts. The junction departs from the called germline gene at one end, perhaps through a read error.

The CDR3 loop spans 16 amino acids. Germline V lookup: CDR1 SEHNR, CDR2 FQNEAQ (reference sequence). The specimen sequenced was tumor-adjacent normal liver tissue. The chain has TRBV7-9 and TRBJ2-6, with 7 bases lining up with TRBD2. The sequence derives from a woman aged 25-40 years with primary liver carcinoma and hepatitis B virus infection. The CDR3 sequence is CASNLLAFVGANVLTF. The DNA of the CDR3 is TGTGCCAGCAACTTACTAGCGTTCGTTGGGGCCAACGTCCTGACTTTC.